One sample yielded the 3 T cell receptor beta chains listed below, sequenced in a study of blood T cell repertoires in COVID-19. Generated by immunoSEQ multiplex PCR, the TCRdb table keeps only in-frame clones and is missing some. The sample holds 150,000 or so clones; around 91% are singletons and the top ten take under 15%. Sequences were obtained from peripheral blood. The source is a young man with COVID-19, enrolled during active disease.

The CDR3 DNA sequence: TGCAGCGTGACGACGCAGCGAAACTATGGCTACACCTTC. This gives the protein CSVTTQRNYGYTF. The rearrangement joins TRBV29-1 to TRBJ1-2; D remains unclear. V gave up 6 bases and J gave up 2 bases, with 13 bases separating them. The CDR3 sequence is 13 residues long. Germline CDR1 reads SQVTM; CDR2 reads ANQGSEA.

This chain uses TRBV7-2 with TRBJ2-1; TRBD2 might be the D (5 bases). This CDR3 comprises 14 residues. Per the germline V gene, CDR1 is SGHTA and CDR2 is FQGNSA. V shed 5 bases and J shed 7 bases, with 15 bases lying between them. The CDR3 here is CASSLSTGTNEQFF. As DNA, the CDR3 is TGTGCCAGCAGCCTTTCAACGGGAACAAATGAGCAGTTCTTC.

In regard to this clone: One end of the junction does not line up with germline, which may come from a read error. The rearrangement links TRBV6-1 to TRBJ1-4; 7 bases map to TRBD1. Per the germline V gene, CDR1 is MNHNS and CDR2 is SASEGT. This CDR3 has 15 amino acids. CDR3 sequence reads: CASSGDGTAQGKLLF. The CDR3 DNA is TGTGCCAGCAGTGGGGACGGGACAGCGCAAGGAAAACTGCTTTTT.